The clone carrying this TCR beta chain appeared many times. The antigen remains undetermined. This specimen comes from a study of tumor-infiltrating lymphocytes in primary liver carcinoma. Study at large: Patients included men and women of 30 to 69 years.

The source of the blood RNA was unsorted whole blood, and germline DNA was extracted as well. Before the operation took place, roughly 4 milliliters of peripheral blood were collected. Points from the study as a whole: With p = 0.039, the top-250-clone fraction in tumors significantly exceeded that in blood.

From roughly 0.45 ug total RNA, TCR beta cDNA was generated with a primer in the constant region. Libraries covering TCR beta were generated through three nested multiplex PCR rounds (using a slightly modified ARM-PCR). MiXCR was run by TCRdb on the multiplex PCR reads, yielding one entry per CDR3 protein. The profile shows 250,000 to 400,000 distinct CDR3 sequences, around three fifths of them singletons. The sequence came from a man aged 40-55 years with primary liver carcinoma and hepatitis B virus infection. Sequenced material: peripheral blood.

The CDR3 DNA is TGCAGCGTTGGGGGAGGGGCCGAGCAGTACTTC. As protein: CSVGGGAEQYF. This chain connects TRBV29-1 to TRBJ2-7; 7 bases are shared with TRBD2. The CDR3 totals 11 residues. The germline gives CDR1 SQVTM, CDR2 ANQGSEA. V lost 4 bases and J lost 6; bases outside the gene matches: 3.